A single sample is the source of the 10 T cell receptor beta chains below, sequenced in a study of identical twins' blood T cells. TCRdb passed the 5' RACE reads through MiXCR, listing each CDR3 protein once. The sample includes fewer than 450,000 distinct CDR3 sequences, over 25% of them seen just once. Sample: PBMCs. These receptor sequences come from a woman between 18 and 50 years old in good health.

This clonotype was seen ten or more times. The J gene is TRBJ2-1, the V gene TRBV29-1; D may be TRBD2 (5 bases). CDR1 SQVTM and CDR2 ANQGSEA come from the germline V gene. The CDR3 spans 14 residues. V lost 4 bases and J 1 base, leaving 11 bases between the germline ends. The CDR3 coding sequence is TGCAGCGTTGGTGAGGGCCAATCCTACAATGAGCAGTTCTTC. Its protein product is CSVGEGQSYNEQFF.

The table lists this clonotype with many counts. This chain links TRBV20-1 with TRBJ1-5, with D unclear. V was pared by 0 bases and J by 3 bases, with 9 bases between. Germline-derived CDR1 and CDR2 are DFQATT and SNEGSKA (reference sequence). CDR3 length: 14 amino acids. The CDR3 here is CSARDLSNNQPQHF. The DNA of the CDR3 is TGCAGTGCTAGAGATTTAAGTAACAATCAGCCCCAGCATTTT.

This clonotype was detected once. CDR3 nucleotide sequence: TGTGCCACCAAAGGGGGGTTTCATCAGCCCCAGCATTTT. Amino acids: CATKGGFHQPQHF. The chain carries TRBV15 and TRBJ1-5, with a tentative D call TRBD1 (6 bases). The CDR3 runs to 13 residues. The ends were cut back, 7 bases at V and 5 bases at J, with 12 bases in the middle. Germline V lookup: CDR1 LNHNV, CDR2 YYDKDF (reference sequence).

This clonotype was seen more than once but under ten times. The chain joins TRBV4-2 to TRBJ1-1; D not certain. This CDR3 has 15 residues. Trimming pared 2 bases from V and 1 base from J, leaving 11 bases between. Germline V gene sequence: CDR1 LGHNA, CDR2 YNFKEQ. The CDR3 is CASSQLDGKNTEAFF. CDR3 sequence (DNA): TGTGCCAGCAGCCAATTAGACGGGAAGAACACTGAAGCTTTCTTT.

The rearrangement links TRBV20-1 to TRBJ1-1; D remains unclear. This CDR3 has 11 amino acids. Germline-derived CDR1 and CDR2 are DFQATT and SNEGSKA (reference sequence). Deletions cut 8 bases from V and 0 bases from J, with 7 bases between. CDR3 in amino acids: CSLSLNTEAFF. The CDR3 nucleotides read TGCAGTCTCTCCCTGAACACTGAAGCTTTCTTT.

V gene TRBV7-2 combines with J gene TRBJ1-4, with TRBD1 as a possible D gene (6 bases). This CDR3 contains 13 residues. Germline-derived CDR1 and CDR2 are SGHTA and FQGNSA. Between the trimmed V and J ends, which lost 3 bases and 10 bases, there was a span of 12 bases. The CDR3 DNA reads TGTGCCAGCAGCTTCGAGGGGGGCCCAAAACTGTTTTTT. This translates into CASSFEGGPKLFF. The full variable domain, its missing parts supplied by reference TRBV7-2 and TRBJ1-4, is GAGVSQSPSNKVTEKGKDVELRCDPISGHTALYWYRQSLGQGLEFLIYFQGNSAPDKSGLPSDRFSAERTGGSVSTLTIQRTQQEDSAVYLCASSFEGGPKLFFGSGTQLSVL.

The J gene is TRBJ1-1, the V gene TRBV3-1; D unresolved. Looked up from germline, CDR1 is LGHDT and CDR2 is YNNKEL (reference sequence). The CDR3 totals 13 residues. The germline V and J ends were trimmed by 2 bases and 0 bases, with 4 bases remaining between them. CDR3 region: CASSQYLNTEAFF. The DNA for the CDR3 is TGTGCCAGCAGCCAATACCTGAACACTGAAGCTTTCTTT.

The chain has TRBV9 and TRBJ2-1; 8 nucleotides align to TRBD2. V was pared by 0 bases and J by 5 bases, with 10 bases of the junction left unmatched. CDR1 is SGDLS and CDR2 is YYNGEE in the germline V gene. The CDR3 spans 17 residues. CDR3 DNA: TGTGCCAGCAGCGTAGAAGGAGACGGCGGGGGGCACAATGAGCAGTTCTTC. Translation gives CASSVEGDGGGHNEQFF.

This chain links TRBV29-1 with TRBJ1-2; D remains ambiguous. The CDR3 is 14 residues long. V was shortened by 2 bases and J by 8 bases, with 18 bases between the two germline ends. CDR1 and CDR2 from the germline V gene are SQVTM and ANQGSEA. The CDR3 is CSVEPGHLLRGYTF. CDR3 coding DNA: TGCAGCGTTGAACCGGGCCACCTCCTAAGAGGCTACACCTTC.

The rearrangement uses TRBV6-5 and TRBJ2-6, with 8 nucleotides matching TRBD1. Trimming at V came to 6 bases and at J to 0 bases, leaving 7 bases not matched to a gene. CDR3 length: 17 amino acids. The germline CDR1 and CDR2 sequences are MNHEY and SVGAGI. The CDR3 sequence is CASRPGQAYSGANVLTF. DNA of the CDR3: TGTGCCAGCAGACCGGGACAGGCTTACTCTGGGGCCAACGTCCTGACTTTC.